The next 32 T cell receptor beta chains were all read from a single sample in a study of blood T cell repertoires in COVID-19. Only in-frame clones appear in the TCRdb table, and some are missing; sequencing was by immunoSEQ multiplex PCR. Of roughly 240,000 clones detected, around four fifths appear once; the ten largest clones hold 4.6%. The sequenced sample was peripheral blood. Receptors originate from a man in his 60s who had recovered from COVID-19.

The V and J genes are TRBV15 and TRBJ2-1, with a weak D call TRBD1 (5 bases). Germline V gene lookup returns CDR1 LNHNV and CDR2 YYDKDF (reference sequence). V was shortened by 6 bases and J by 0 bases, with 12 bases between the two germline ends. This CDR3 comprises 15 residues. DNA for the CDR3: TGTGCCACCAGTAAAACAGGCAGCTCCTACAATGAGCAGTTCTTC. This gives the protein CATSKTGSSYNEQFF.

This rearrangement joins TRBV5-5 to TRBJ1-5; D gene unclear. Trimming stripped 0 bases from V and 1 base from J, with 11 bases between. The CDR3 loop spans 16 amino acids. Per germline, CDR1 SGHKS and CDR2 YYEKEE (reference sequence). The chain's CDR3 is CASSLAPQRSNQPQHF. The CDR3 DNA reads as TGTGCCAGCAGCTTGGCCCCACAGAGAAGCAATCAGCCCCAGCATTTT.

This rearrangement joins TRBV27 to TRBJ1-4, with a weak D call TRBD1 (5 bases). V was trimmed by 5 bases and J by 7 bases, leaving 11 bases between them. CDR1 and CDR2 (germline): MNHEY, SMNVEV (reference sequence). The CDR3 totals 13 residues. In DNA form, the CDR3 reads TGTGCCAGCAGTCCGCAGGGTGGTGAAAAACTGTTTTTT. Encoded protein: CASSPQGGEKLFF. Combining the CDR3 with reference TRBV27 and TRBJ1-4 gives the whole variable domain EAQVTQNPRYLITVTGKKLTVTCSQNMNHEYMSWYRQDPGLGLRQIYYSMNVEVTDKGDVPEGYKVSRKEKRNFPLILESPSPNQTSLYFCASSPQGGEKLFFGSGTQLSVL.

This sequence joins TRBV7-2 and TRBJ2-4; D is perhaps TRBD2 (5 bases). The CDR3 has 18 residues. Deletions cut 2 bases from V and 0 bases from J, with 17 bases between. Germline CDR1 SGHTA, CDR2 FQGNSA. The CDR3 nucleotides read TGTGCCAGCAGCTTATTGCCTGGTGGGAGAGAAGCCAAAAACATTCAGTACTTC. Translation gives CASSLLPGGREAKNIQYF.

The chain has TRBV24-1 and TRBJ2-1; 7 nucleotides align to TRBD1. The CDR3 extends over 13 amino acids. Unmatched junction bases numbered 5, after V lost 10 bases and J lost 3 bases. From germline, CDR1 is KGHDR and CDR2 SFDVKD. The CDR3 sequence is CATGQAGYNEQFF. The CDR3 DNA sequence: TGTGCCACTGGACAGGCCGGCTACAATGAGCAGTTCTTC.

The CDR3 is CASTLSGRAAGFNEQFF. The DNA of the CDR3 is TGTGCCAGCACCCTTAGCGGGAGGGCCGCGGGTTTTAATGAGCAGTTCTTC. The V call is TRBV27, the J call TRBJ2-1, with 11 nucleotides matching TRBD2. V was pared by 7 bases and J by 7 bases, with 15 bases of the junction left unmatched. The germline V gene encodes CDR1 MNHEY and CDR2 SMNVEV (reference sequence). The length of the CDR3 is 17 residues.

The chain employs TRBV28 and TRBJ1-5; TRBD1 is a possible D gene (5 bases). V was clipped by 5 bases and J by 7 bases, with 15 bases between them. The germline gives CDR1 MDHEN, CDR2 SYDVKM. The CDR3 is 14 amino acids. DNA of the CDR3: TGTGCCAGCAGTCCCGGGTTGGGGGGGCAGCCCCAGCATTTT. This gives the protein CASSPGLGGQPQHF.

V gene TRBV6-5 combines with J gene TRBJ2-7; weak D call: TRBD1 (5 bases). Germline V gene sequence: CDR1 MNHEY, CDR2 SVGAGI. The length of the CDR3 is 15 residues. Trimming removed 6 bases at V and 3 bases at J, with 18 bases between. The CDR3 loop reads CASRPTGVVVYEQYF. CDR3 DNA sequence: TGTGCCAGCAGACCTACAGGAGTAGTGGTCTACGAGCAGTACTTC.

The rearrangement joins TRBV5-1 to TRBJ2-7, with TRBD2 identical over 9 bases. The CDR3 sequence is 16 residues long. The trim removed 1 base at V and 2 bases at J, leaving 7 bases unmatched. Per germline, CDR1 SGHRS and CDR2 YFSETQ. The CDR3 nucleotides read TGCGCCAGCAGCTTGTCCGGGACTAGCAAGCCCTACGAGCAGTACTTC. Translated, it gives CASSLSGTSKPYEQYF.

CDR3 in amino acids: CATSRQTSGSYNEQFF. CDR3 nucleotide sequence: TGTGCCACCAGCAGACAGACTAGCGGGAGCTACAATGAGCAGTTCTTC. This chain links TRBV15 with TRBJ2-1; 12 nucleotides line up with TRBD2. From germline, CDR1 is LNHNV and CDR2 YYDKDF (reference sequence). V trimming: 2 bases; J trimming: 3 bases; junction bases outside the gene matches: 2. The CDR3 length is 16 residues.

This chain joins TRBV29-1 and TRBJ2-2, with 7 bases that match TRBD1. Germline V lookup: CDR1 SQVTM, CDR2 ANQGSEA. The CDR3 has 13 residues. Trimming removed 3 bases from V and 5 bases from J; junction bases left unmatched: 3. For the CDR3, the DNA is TGCAGCGTTGATAAGACAGGGACCGGGGAGCTGTTTTTT. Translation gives CSVDKTGTGELFF.

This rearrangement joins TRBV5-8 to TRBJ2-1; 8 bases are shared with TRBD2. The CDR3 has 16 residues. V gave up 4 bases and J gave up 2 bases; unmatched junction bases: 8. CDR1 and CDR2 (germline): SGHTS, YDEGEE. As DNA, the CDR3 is TGTGCCAGCAGCATCTCTAGCGGGCCTACCTACAATGAGCAGTTCTTC. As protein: CASSISSGPTYNEQFF.

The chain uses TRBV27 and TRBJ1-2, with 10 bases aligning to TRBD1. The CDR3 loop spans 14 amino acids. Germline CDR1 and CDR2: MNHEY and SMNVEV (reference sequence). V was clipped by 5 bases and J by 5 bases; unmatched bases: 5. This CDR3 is CASSQQGQGYGYTF. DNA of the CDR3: TGTGCCAGCAGTCAACAGGGACAGGGGTATGGCTACACCTTC.

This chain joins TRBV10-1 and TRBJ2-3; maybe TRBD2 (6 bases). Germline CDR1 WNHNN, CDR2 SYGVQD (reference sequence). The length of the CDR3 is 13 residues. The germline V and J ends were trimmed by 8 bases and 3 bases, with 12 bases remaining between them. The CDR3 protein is CASRRDLTDTQYF. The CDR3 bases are TGCGCCAGCCGGAGGGATCTTACAGATACGCAGTATTTT.

The CDR3 DNA is TGTGCCAGCAGCCGCCAAGCGGGGATAGATACGCAGTATTTT. It yields the protein CASSRQAGIDTQYF. The V and J genes are TRBV14 and TRBJ2-3; TRBD2 matches 7 bases. Germline V CDR1 and CDR2: SGHDN, FVKESK. J gave up 5 bases and V 4 bases, and 6 bases lay outside the gene matches. The CDR3 length is 14 residues. The entire variable domain, with the rest obtained from reference TRBV14 and TRBJ2-3, is as follows: EAGVTQFPSHSVIEKGQTVTLRCDPISGHDNLYWYRRVMGKEIKFLLHFVKESKQDESGMPNNRFLAERTGGTYSTLKVQPAELEDSGVYFCASSRQAGIDTQYFGPGTRLTVL.

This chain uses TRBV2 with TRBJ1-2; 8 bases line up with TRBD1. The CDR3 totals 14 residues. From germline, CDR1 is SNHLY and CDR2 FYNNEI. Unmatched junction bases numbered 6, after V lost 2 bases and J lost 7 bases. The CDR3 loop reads CASSERAGGVGYTF. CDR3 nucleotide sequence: TGTGCCAGCAGTGAAAGGGCAGGGGGCGTTGGCTACACCTTC. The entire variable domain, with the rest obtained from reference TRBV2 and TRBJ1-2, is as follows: EPEVTQTPSHQVTQMGQEVILRCVPISNHLYFYWYRQILGQKVEFLVSFYNNEISEKSEIFDDQFSVERPDGSNFTLKIRSTKLEDSAMYFCASSERAGGVGYTFGSGTRLTVV.

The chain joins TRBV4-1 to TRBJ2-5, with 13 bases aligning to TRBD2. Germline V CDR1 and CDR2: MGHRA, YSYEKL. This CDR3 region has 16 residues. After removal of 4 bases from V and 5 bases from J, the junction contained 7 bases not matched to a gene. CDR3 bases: TGCGCCAGCAGCCCTAGGACTAGCGGGAGAAGGGAGACCCAGTACTTC. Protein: CASSPRTSGRRETQYF.

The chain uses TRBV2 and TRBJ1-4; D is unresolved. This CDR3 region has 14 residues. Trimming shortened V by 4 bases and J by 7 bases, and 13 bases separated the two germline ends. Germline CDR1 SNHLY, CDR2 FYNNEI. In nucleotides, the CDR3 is TGTGCCAGCAGTGTAGGGCAGCGGCGTGAAAAACTGTTTTTT. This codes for CASSVGQRREKLFF. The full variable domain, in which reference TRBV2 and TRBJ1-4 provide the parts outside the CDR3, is EPEVTQTPSHQVTQMGQEVILRCVPISNHLYFYWYRQILGQKVEFLVSFYNNEISEKSEIFDDQFSVERPDGSNFTLKIRSTKLEDSAMYFCASSVGQRREKLFFGSGTQLSVL.

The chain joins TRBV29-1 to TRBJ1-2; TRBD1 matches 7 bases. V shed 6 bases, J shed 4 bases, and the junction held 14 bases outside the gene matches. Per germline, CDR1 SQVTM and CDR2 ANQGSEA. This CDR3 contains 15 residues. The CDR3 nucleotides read TGCAGCGTCAACTCGGGACAGACTGTTAGCTATGGCTACACCTTC. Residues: CSVNSGQTVSYGYTF.

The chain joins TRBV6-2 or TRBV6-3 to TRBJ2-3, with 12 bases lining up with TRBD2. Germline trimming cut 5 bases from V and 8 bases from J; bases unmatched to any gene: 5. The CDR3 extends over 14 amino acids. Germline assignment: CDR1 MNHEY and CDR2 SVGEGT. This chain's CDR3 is CASSATSGSGTQYF. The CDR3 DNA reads TGTGCCAGCAGTGCGACTAGCGGGAGTGGTACGCAGTATTTT.

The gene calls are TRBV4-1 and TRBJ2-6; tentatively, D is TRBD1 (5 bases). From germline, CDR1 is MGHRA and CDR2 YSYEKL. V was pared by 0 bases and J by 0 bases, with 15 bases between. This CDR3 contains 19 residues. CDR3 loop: CASSQDATGSFSGANVLTF. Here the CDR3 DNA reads TGCGCCAGCAGCCAAGATGCAACAGGCTCCTTCTCTGGGGCCAACGTCCTGACTTTC.

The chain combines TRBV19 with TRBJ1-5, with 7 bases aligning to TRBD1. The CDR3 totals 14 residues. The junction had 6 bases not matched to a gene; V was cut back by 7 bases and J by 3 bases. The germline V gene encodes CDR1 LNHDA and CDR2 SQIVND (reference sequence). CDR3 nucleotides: TGTGCCAGTATCCAGGGGGGACTCAATCAGCCCCAGCATTTT. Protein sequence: CASIQGGLNQPQHF. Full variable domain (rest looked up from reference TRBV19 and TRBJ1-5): DGGITQSPKYLFRKEGQNVTLSCEQNLNHDAMYWYRQDPGQGLRLIYYSQIVNDFQKGDIAEGYSVSREKKESFPLTVTSAQKNPTAFYLCASIQGGLNQPQHFGDGTRLSIL.

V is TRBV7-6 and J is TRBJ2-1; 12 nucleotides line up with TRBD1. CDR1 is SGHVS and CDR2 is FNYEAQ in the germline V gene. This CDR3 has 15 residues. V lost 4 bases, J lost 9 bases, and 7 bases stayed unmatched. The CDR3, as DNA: TGTGCCAGCAGCTCACCGGGACAGGGGGCTGGTGAGCAGTTCTTC. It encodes CASSSPGQGAGEQFF.

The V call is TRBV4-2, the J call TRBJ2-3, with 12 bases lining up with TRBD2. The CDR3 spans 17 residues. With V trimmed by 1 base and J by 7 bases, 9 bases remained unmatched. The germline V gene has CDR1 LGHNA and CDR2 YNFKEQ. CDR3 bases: TGTGCCAGCAGCCAAGCGGGACTAGCGGGCCCTTCGAATACGCAGTATTTT. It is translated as CASSQAGLAGPSNTQYF.

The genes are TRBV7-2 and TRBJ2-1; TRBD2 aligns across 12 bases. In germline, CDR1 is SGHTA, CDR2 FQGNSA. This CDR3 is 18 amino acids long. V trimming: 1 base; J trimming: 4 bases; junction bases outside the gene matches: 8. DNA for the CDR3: TGTGCCAGCAGCTTAGGTGCGCTAGCGGGGGGGCGATACAATGAGCAGTTCTTC. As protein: CASSLGALAGGRYNEQFF.

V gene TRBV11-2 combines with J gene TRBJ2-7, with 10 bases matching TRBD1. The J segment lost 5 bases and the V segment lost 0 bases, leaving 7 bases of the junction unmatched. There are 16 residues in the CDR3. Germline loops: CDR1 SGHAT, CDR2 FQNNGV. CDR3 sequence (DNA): TGTGCCAGCAGCTTAGATAGAGGGACAGGGGCCGACGAGCAGTACTTC. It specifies CASSLDRGTGADEQYF.

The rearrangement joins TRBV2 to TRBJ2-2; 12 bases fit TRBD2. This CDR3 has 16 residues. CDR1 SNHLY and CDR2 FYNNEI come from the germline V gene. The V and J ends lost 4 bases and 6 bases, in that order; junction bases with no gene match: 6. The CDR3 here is CASSVLAGGPPGELFF. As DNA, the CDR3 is TGTGCCAGCAGTGTCCTAGCGGGAGGGCCCCCCGGGGAGCTGTTTTTT.

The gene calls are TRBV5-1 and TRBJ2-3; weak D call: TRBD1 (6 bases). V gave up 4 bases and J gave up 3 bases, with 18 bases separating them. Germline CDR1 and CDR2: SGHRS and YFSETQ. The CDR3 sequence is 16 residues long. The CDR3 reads CASSPGTRGGTDTQYF. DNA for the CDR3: TGCGCCAGCAGCCCGGGGACAAGGGGTGGTACAGATACGCAGTATTTT.

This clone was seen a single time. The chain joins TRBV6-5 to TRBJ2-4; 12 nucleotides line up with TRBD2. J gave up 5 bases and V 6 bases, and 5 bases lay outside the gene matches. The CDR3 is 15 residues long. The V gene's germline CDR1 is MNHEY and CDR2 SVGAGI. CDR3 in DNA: TGTGCCAGCAGCCTTGGGACTAGCGGGCAAAACATTCAGTACTTC. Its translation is CASSLGTSGQNIQYF.

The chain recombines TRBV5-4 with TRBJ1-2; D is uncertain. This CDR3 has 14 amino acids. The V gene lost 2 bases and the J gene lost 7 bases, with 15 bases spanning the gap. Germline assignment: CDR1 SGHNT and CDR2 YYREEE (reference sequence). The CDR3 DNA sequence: TGTGCCAGCAGCTTCCCCCTGAATGAGGGTGGCTACACCTTC. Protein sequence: CASSFPLNEGGYTF.

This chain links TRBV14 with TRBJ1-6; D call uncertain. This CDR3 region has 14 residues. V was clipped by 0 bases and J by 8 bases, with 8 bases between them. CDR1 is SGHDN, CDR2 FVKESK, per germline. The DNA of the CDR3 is TGTGCCAGCAGCCAAGAACTGCGAGATTCACCCCTCCACTTT. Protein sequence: CASSQELRDSPLHF.

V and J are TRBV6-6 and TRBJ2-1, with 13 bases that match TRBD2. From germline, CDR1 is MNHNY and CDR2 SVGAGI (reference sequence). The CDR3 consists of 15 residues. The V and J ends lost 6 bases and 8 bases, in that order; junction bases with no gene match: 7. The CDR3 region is CASRLTSGRADEQFF. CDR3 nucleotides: TGTGCCAGCAGACTTACTAGCGGGAGGGCCGATGAGCAGTTCTTC.